Sequencing of this T cell receptor beta chain was carried out in a study of cytomegalovirus exposure and HLA in healthy donors. Nominally healthy donors provided the samples, though records likely missed some immune exposures. The PCR employed 60 Vbeta primers together with 13 Jbeta primers. The assay was immunoSEQ multiplex PCR, and TCRdb's table has in-frame clones only and misses some. Here the sample spans some 160,000 clones, approximately 80% being singletons. V was pared by 3 bases and J by 4 bases, with 10 bases of the junction left unmatched. CDR1 and CDR2 from the germline V gene are WNHNN and SYGVQD (reference sequence). The CDR3 is 17 residues long.

The TCR sequence derives from a woman under 30 in good health and CMV-seronegative. J is TRBJ2-1 and V is TRBV10-1, with 9 bases matching TRBD2. Sequenced sample: PBMCs. CDR3 nucleotides: TGCGCCAGCAGTGACTCCAAGACTAGCGGAATTTACAATGAGCAGTTCTTC. Protein sequence: CASSDSKTSGIYNEQFF.